This record looks at one TCR beta chain sequence and its context. In its sample, this clone was seen a few times. It has no known antigen specificity. One base away there is no much larger clone; base qualities are not given. The data belong to a study of cytomegalovirus exposure and HLA in healthy donors (dated by TCRdb to the late 2010s). Background on the whole study: According to a later analysis, the roughly 120 validation repertoires were produced on the same platform as the 700 or so repertoires of the first cohort. High-throughput TCR immunosequencing, statistical association of individual TCRs with disease status, and machine learning were combined to predict cytomegalovirus infection status. The study aimed to test whether cataloging public T cell receptors could reveal signatures of past pathogen exposure. In addition to the first cohort of 500 to 850 subjects, a separate validation cohort of approximately 120 different subjects was used. Here is what the overall study found, with its caveats: A few of the identified cytomegalovirus-associated TCR beta chains were confirmed in vitro to be specific for cytomegalovirus antigens. According to the authors, the approach could potentially be generalized to other disease states and immunological phenotypes. Subsequent analysis determined that TCRs grouped into clusters in the first cohort also showed a tendency toward co-occurrence across the 120 or so validation repertoires, and 85% to 95% of cluster scores exceeded 0. Cytomegalovirus status was reported to be diagnosed by the classifier with high specificity and sensitivity in both the original and validation cohorts. A total of 150 to 200 TCR beta chains were listed by the study as associated with cytomegalovirus. All 120 or so repertoires were used to score co-occurrence in the validation cohort in a later analysis, because that analysis had no HLA typing for the cohort. Most TCR sequences were observed very rarely across donors, whereas some public TCRs were present in many individuals.

The donors belonged to the validation cohort of about 130 subjects, which was separate from the roughly 700-subject first cohort. The CDR3 spans 15 residues, from the cysteine through the phenylalanine. The kept DNA is CDR3 alone, 45 bases in frame from the first base. CDR1 and CDR2 are drawn from the germline V gene (reference sequence): GTSNPN, SVGIG. The junction shows trimming of 2 bases on V and 8 bases on J, plus 21 bases between the germline ends. Library preparation was by the immunoSEQ multiplex PCR assay. The study's processing was this. A statistical classification framework was built for diagnosing cytomegalovirus status from the catalog of TCR beta chain sequences. Here the immuneACCESS table is served through TCRdb, limited to in-frame sequences with V and J called. Missing clones are a known gap in these copies; in checked studies unresolved V genes cover under half, and the rest lacks a known reason. V and J calls and clone size are given by that table; D and trimming were obtained from the DNA. The sample contains tens of thousands of clones, around four fifths of them found a single time. Around 3% of the sample comes from the top ten.

The sequence derives from a man aged 25-40 years in good health and CMV-seronegative. What was sequenced was PBMCs. The chain was built from TRBV30 and TRBJ1-2; the D segment could be TRBD1, given 5 matching bases. The nucleotide sequence reads as follows: TGTGCCTGGAGTTTTGGGACTGCGAACCAGGGAGGCTACACCTTC. This gives the protein CAWSFGTANQGGYTF.